This T cell receptor (beta chain) emerged from a study of regulatory T cells in long-lasting Graves disease. The CDR3 length is 12 residues. V lost 3 bases to trimming and J lost 2 bases, with 4 bases between them. The germline V gene has CDR1 GTSNPN and CDR2 SVGIG (reference sequence). This clonotype was counted at least ten times. Its antigen is not known. Noted time point: newly diagnosed GD, antithyroid drugs for less than 3 months. The TCR library was made from RNA that had been extracted from PBMCs in TRIzol. Around 9 milliliters of peripheral blood were drawn into EDTA tubes. Arm-PCR of CDR3 regions with iRepertoire HTBI primers generated TCR beta libraries. TCRdb passed the multiplex PCR reads through MiXCR, listing each CDR3 protein once. This table has about 500,000 distinct CDR3 sequences, roughly 15% appearing once. Regarding the study as a whole: Relative to new patients (roughly 980), persistent patients exhibited greater sharing of public clonotypes (over 2,500).

These data were likewise used in another study, on T cells in Graves' hyperthyroidism and ophthalmopathy.

The sample was peripheral blood mononuclear cells (PBMCs), taken at new diagnosis, from a patient treated with antithyroid drugs. The clonotype comes from a man aged 35 to 55 with Graves disease. The genes are TRBV30 and TRBJ2-2; D is ambiguous. As DNA, the CDR3 is TGTGCCTGGAGCGAAAACACCGGGGAGCTGTTTTTT. Translated: CAWSENTGELFF.